This T cell receptor (beta chain) was observed in a study of cytomegalovirus exposure and HLA in healthy donors. Study-level findings and limits: With later analysis, a missense DCLRE1C variant became linked to TCR beta V- and J-gene trimming.

Details on this clone: What it binds is unknown.

The PCR employed 60 Vbeta primers together with 13 Jbeta primers. TCRdb's table, derived via immunoSEQ multiplex PCR, lists solely in-frame clones and lacks some. Here the sample spans some 210,000 clones, under 85% being singletons. Germline V gene lookup returns CDR1 LNHNV and CDR2 YYDKDF (reference sequence). The V gene lost 1 base and the J gene lost 0 bases, with 7 bases spanning the gap. The CDR3 runs to 15 residues. J is TRBJ1-5 and V is TRBV15; no clear D. This receptor was taken from a woman aged 45-60 years in good health and CMV-seropositive. Sequenced material: PBMCs. CDR3: CATSRGVNSNQPQHF. Written as DNA, the CDR3 is TGTGCCACCAGCAGAGGAGTTAATAGCAATCAGCCCCAGCATTTT.